The present T cell receptor (beta chain) was sequenced within a study of T cells in Graves' hyperthyroidism and ophthalmopathy. Study results and caveats: Among thyroid clonotypes expanded above 0.001, most also appeared in blood.

Template material for amplifying TCR beta CDR3 regions consisted of RNA transcripts. When the TCR CDR3 underwent first-round RT-PCR, the HTBI primer set was used. TCRdb ran MiXCR on the multiplex PCR reads and lists one entry per CDR3 protein. The table has 450,000 to 500,000 distinct CDR3 sequences, 20% to 25% seen once. This clonotype has at least ten counts. The antigen is not known. Patients showing uncontrolled infection, other autoimmune disease, pregnancy or lactation were ineligible. Used for diagnoses were clinical symptoms, serum thyroxine and TRAb, thyroid ultrasound and orbital computed tomography. Around 10 ml fresh peripheral blood yielded the PBMCs. CDR3 length equals 18 residues. Germline trimming cut 5 bases from V and 6 bases from J; bases unmatched to any gene: 14. In germline, CDR1 is SGHTA, CDR2 FQGNSA.

Sequencing was done on a sample of blood. This chain links TRBV7-2 with TRBJ2-4, with 12 bases matching TRBD2. The source is a woman aged 70 to 79 with Graves' ophthalmopathy. The CDR3 spells CASSPQGETSGRLNIQYF. The CDR3 DNA is TGTGCCAGCAGCCCCCAGGGGGAGACTAGCGGGAGATTAAACATTCAGTACTTC.